This T cell receptor (beta chain) was retrieved from a study of human T cells and chemical hapten exposure. As for the study in general: Once 0.01% DPC had been applied to the upper back by patch test, readings were taken at 6 days.

Noted time point: patch test 2, 6 weeks after DPC sensitization. Treatment: therapeutic diphenylcyclopropenone sensitization with weekly scalp DPC. V lost 3 bases, J lost 1 base, and 10 bases stayed unmatched. The CDR3 runs 17 residues. Germline lookup yields CDR1 ENHRY and CDR2 SYGVKD. Within the library, unique molecular identifiers were attached to each individual cDNA molecule. Per the original methods: Across samples, TCR counts had a median of approximately 100,000 and ranged from about 23,224 to 700,000. TCRdb re-called the RACE reads with MiXCR, one entry per CDR3 protein. The V and J calls were not made by the authors but by TCRdb's processing. This sample has about 400,000 distinct CDR3 sequences, with about 6.3% found just once. This clonotype came up many times.

The specimen comprised whole blood, sampled in connection with sensitization to the hapten diphenylcyclopropenone (DPC). This chain links TRBV10-3 with TRBJ2-3; 7 nucleotides match TRBD1. The receptor comes from a woman aged 18-29 years with alopecia areata. Some clones in this sample may be carry-over from other donors' samples. CDR3 nucleotides: TGTGCCATCAGTGACCAGGGGGAAGTTCGGGGCACAGATACGCAGTATTTT. Protein: CAISDQGEVRGTDTQYF.